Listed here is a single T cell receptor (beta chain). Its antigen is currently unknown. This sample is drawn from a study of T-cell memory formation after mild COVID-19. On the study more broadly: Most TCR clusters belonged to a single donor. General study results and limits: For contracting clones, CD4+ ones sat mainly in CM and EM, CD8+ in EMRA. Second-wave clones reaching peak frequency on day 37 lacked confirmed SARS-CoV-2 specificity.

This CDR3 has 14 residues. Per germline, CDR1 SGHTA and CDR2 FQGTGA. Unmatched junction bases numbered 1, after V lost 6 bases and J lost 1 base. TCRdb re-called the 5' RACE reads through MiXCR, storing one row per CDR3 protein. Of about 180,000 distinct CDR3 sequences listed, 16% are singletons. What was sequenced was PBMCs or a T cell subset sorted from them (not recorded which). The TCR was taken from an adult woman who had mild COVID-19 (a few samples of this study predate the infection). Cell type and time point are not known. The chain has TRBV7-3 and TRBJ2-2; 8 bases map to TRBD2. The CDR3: CASRLAGNTGELFF. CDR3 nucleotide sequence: TGTGCCAGCAGGCTAGCGGGGAACACCGGGGAGCTGTTTTTT. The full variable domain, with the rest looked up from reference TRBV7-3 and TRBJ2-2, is GAGVSQTPSNKVTEKGKYVELRCDPISGHTALYWYRQSLGQGPEFLIYFQGTGAADDSGLPNDRFFAVRPEGSVSTLKIQRTERGDSAVYLCASRLAGNTGELFFGEGSRLTVL.